These T cell receptor beta chains were read from a single sample in a study of shared clonotypes between healthy human individuals. The assay was immunoSEQ multiplex PCR, and TCRdb's table has in-frame clones only and misses some. Among some 480,000 clones, 70% to 85% were seen once, and the ten largest hold roughly 12%. Specimen: PBMCs. The receptors were sampled from a woman aged 35 to 49 in good health. Some clones in this sample may be carry-over from other donors' samples. Each CDR3 is given with its conserved first and last residue. A D gene is named only where the DNA matches it firmly. Rows may omit the clone size; those that give it use once, few, many or a size class.

. | TRBJ2-3 | . | TRBV19 | TGTGCCAGTAGTATCCTAATTTCCGGGAGTGGAGGGACAGATACGCAGTATTTT | CASSILISGSGGTDTQYF
. | TRBJ2-3 | . | TRBV7-6 | TGTGCCAGCAGCTTAGGGTTAGCGCGAAGCACAGATACGCAGTATTTT | CASSLGLARSTDTQYF
. | TRBJ2-7 | . | TRBV14 | TGTGCCAGCAGCCAAGCAGTGGCCCCCTACGAGCAGTACTTC | CASSQAVAPYEQYF
. | TRBJ2-1 | TRBD2 | TRBV5-1 | TGCGCCAGCAGCGCATTTGGGCGGGAGAATGAGCAGTTCTTC | CASSAFGRENEQFF
. | TRBJ2-5 | . | TRBV2 | TGTGCCAGCAAAGGTGAAACCCAGTACTTC | CASKGETQYF
. | TRBJ2-3 | TRBD2 | TRBV5-1 | TGCGCCAGCAGCTTGGGACTAGCGGGACTGACAGATACGCAGTATTTT | CASSLGLAGLTDTQYF
. | TRBJ2-1 | TRBD2 | TRBV2 | TGTGCCAGCAGTGTATTAGCGGGAGGTTCCTACAATGAGCAGTTCTTC | CASSVLAGGSYNEQFF
once | TRBJ1-4 | TRBD1 | TRBV6-6 | TGTGCCAGCAGTCGCGCATCGGGACAGCCTAATGAAAAACTGTTTTTT | CASSRASGQPNEKLFF
. | TRBJ1-3 | . | TRBV21-1 | TGTGCCAGCAGCAAATCGGCAGACAGGGTGCGCGCACGGGGCTCTGGAAACACCATATATTTT | CASSKSADRVRARGSGNTIYF
. | TRBJ2-7 | TRBD1 | TRBV7-9 | TGTGCCAGCAGCTTGGGGACAGGGTCGGACGAGCAGTACTTC | CASSLGTGSDEQYF
. | TRBJ2-7 | TRBD2 | TRBV5-4 | TGTGCCAGCAGCTTCCGACTATCCCGGACTAGCGGGGGGAACTACGAGCAGTACTTC | CASSFRLSRTSGGNYEQYF
few | TRBJ1-2 | . | TRBV2 | TGTGCCAGCACAGGGAATATTAACTATGGCTACACCTTC | CASTGNINYGYTF
. | TRBJ2-2 | TRBD1 | TRBV5-1 | TGCGCCAGCGGGTCGACAGGGCGGAACACCGGGGAGCTGTTTTTT | CASGSTGRNTGELFF
. | TRBJ2-5 | . | TRBV9 | TGTGCCAGCAGCTTCCGGGGTAGCATGGAGACCCAGTACTTC | CASSFRGSMETQYF
. | TRBJ2-7 | TRBD2 | TRBV27 | TGTGCCAGCAGCTCACTAGCGGGAGTTCTTTACGAGCAGTACTTC | CASSSLAGVLYEQYF
. | TRBJ2-7 | . | TRBV7-3 | TGTGCCAGCAGCTTAGGGGCAGGGGACTCCTACGAGCAGTACTTC | CASSLGAGDSYEQYF
. | TRBJ1-2 | . | TRBV4-3 | TGCGCCAGCAGCCCAAACGCGGGGGGGCGAGAGGGCTACACCTTC | CASSPNAGGREGYTF
. | TRBJ2-1 | TRBD2 | TRBV7-6 | TGTGCCAGCAGCTTAGTGTTGGCGGGAGCTGCGAATGAGCAGTTCTTC | CASSLVLAGAANEQFF
. | TRBJ2-5 | TRBD2 | TRBV7-9 | TGTGCCAGCAGCTTATCTAGCGGGAAGGAGACCCAGTACTTC | CASSLSSGKETQYF
. | TRBJ1-1 | . | TRBV6-5 | TGTGCCAGCAATACTGTTGGCACTGAAGCTTTCTTT | CASNTVGTEAFF
. | TRBJ2-5 | . | TRBV29-1 | TGCAGCGTGGAGGGGGCACAAGAGACCCAGTACTTC | CSVEGAQETQYF
. | TRBJ2-5 | TRBD2 | TRBV10-2 | TGCGCCAGCAGTGAGAGCGGGAGAGGCCAGACCCAGTACTTC | CASSESGRGQTQYF
. | TRBJ2-7 | TRBD1 | TRBV10-1 | TGCGCCAGCAGTGGGGCTACAGGGGGAGAGCAGTACTTC | CASSGATGGEQYF
. | TRBJ1-5 | . | TRBV10-3 | TGTGCCATCAGTGTAAGTGGAAGCAATCAGCCCCAGCATTTT | CAISVSGSNQPQHF
few | TRBJ1-1 | TRBD1 | TRBV19 | TGTGCCAGTAGTGTACACAGGGGAAGGAACACTGAAGCTTTCTTT | CASSVHRGRNTEAFF
few | TRBJ1-4 | . | TRBV4-3 | TGCGCCAGCAGCCCCACCGGGGAGGGGGAAAAACTGTTTTTT | CASSPTGEGEKLFF
. | TRBJ1-5 | . | TRBV27 | TGTGCCAGCAGTTCCGGGACATCCCAGCATTTT | CASSSGTSQHF
. | TRBJ1-2 | TRBD1 | TRBV15 | TGTGCCACCAGTTCTACCTCCCGGGACAGGGGTGGCTACACCTTC | CATSSTSRDRGGYTF
. | TRBJ2-3 | TRBD2 | TRBV25-1 | TGTGCCAGCAGTGGCGGGGGTAGCGGGATTTTTGGTGATACGCAGTATTTT | CASSGGGSGIFGDTQYF
. | TRBJ2-6 | . | TRBV15 | TGTGCCACCAGCCAGAAACAGGGCTCTGGGGCCAACGTCCTGACTTTC | CATSQKQGSGANVLTF
. | TRBJ1-3 | . | TRBV6-5 | TGTGCCAGCACAGCCAGAAACACCATATATTTT | CASTARNTIYF
. | TRBJ2-2 | TRBD1 | TRBV5-1 | TGCGCCAGCAGCTTAGCGACAGGGGGAAACACCGGGGAGCTGTTTTTT | CASSLATGGNTGELFF
medium-sized | TRBJ1-2 | . | TRBV7-9 | TGTGCCAGCAGCTTAGCAGCCTCTAACTATGGCTACACCTTC | CASSLAASNYGYTF
many | TRBJ1-3 | . | TRBV7-9 | TGTGCCAGCAGCTCAGGGGCAGGGACCTCTGGAAACACCATATATTTT | CASSSGAGTSGNTIYF
few | TRBJ2-2 | TRBD1 | TRBV13 | TGTGCCAGCTCCGGGACAGGGGTCGGTCTCACCGGGGAGCTGTTTTTT | CASSGTGVGLTGELFF
few | TRBJ1-2 | TRBD1 | TRBV7-9 | TGTGCCAGCAGCGTAGAACGACAGGGGGCAAACTATGGCTACACCTTC | CASSVERQGANYGYTF
. | TRBJ1-5 | . | TRBV4-2 | TGTGCCAGCAGCCGGGATTACTGGGGGGATCAGCCCCAGCATTTT | CASSRDYWGDQPQHF
. | TRBJ1-2 | . | TRBV4-2 | TGTGCCAGCAGCCCTAGCCGGGGTTGGGATGGCTACACCTTC | CASSPSRGWDGYTF
. | TRBJ2-3 | TRBD2 | TRBV5-1 | TGCGCCAGCAGCGCCGTAGCGGGTACCAGCACAGATACGCAGTATTTT | CASSAVAGTSTDTQYF
. | TRBJ1-5 | . | TRBV28 | TGTGCCAGCAGTTTCGGTGGGATGGTAGGGCCCCAGCATTTT | CASSFGGMVGPQHF
. | TRBJ2-2 | . | TRBV6-1 | TGTGCCAGCAACGGCAACACCGGGGAGCTGTTTTTT | CASNGNTGELFF
. | TRBJ2-7 | TRBD2 | TRBV28 | TGTGCCACCCGGACTAGCGGGAGAGGCGAGCAGTACTTC | CATRTSGRGEQYF
once | TRBJ1-2 | . | TRBV28 | TGTGCCAGCACCAGTAATTGGGGGAGAAGGGGCAACTATGGCTACACCTTC | CASTSNWGRRGNYGYTF
once | TRBJ2-7 | . | TRBV11-2 | TGTGCCAGCAGCTTTTTACCCTACGAGCAGTACTTC | CASSFLPYEQYF
few | TRBJ2-5 | TRBD1 | TRBV29-1 | TGCAGCGTTGAAGGGACAGGGAGTTCGCAGGAGACCCAGTACTTC | CSVEGTGSSQETQYF
once | TRBJ2-7 | . | TRBV28 | TGTGCCAGCAGTTCCCCCGCGGAGCGACGAGGGTACGAGCAGTACTTC | CASSSPAERRGYEQYF
. | TRBJ1-5 | . | TRBV6-6 | TGTGCCACCGGACAACAGTTAAATCAGCCCCAGCATTTT | CATGQQLNQPQHF
once | TRBJ2-1 | . | TRBV4-1 | TGCGCCAGCAGCCAACCGGGGAGCAGGTCGTACAATGAGCAGTTCTTC | CASSQPGSRSYNEQFF
. | TRBJ2-1 | . | TRBV7-3 | TGTGCCAGCAGCTTGATGGGTAATGAGCAGTTCTTC | CASSLMGNEQFF
. | TRBJ2-1 | . | TRBV7-7 | TGTGCTAGCAGCTTAAACGGCGGTGAGCAGTTCTTC | CASSLNGGEQFF
. | TRBJ2-7 | TRBD2 | TRBV4-1 | TGCGCCAGCAGCCAAGGGACTAGCGGGAGGGACGAGCAGTACTTC | CASSQGTSGRDEQYF
. | TRBJ2-5 | . | TRBV7-2 | TGTGCCAGCAGCGCGGACAGTCAAGAGACCCAGTACTTC | CASSADSQETQYF
once | TRBJ1-1 | . | TRBV7-8 | TGTGCCAGCAGCCTCTACGAGGGCTTAAAGGATGCTTTCTTT | CASSLYEGLKDAFF
few | TRBJ2-1 | TRBD2 | TRBV5-1 | TGCGCCAGCAGCCAGACTAGCGGGAGGCCCCCTCTGGAATACAATGAGCAGTTCTTC | CASSQTSGRPPLEYNEQFF
few | TRBJ1-3 | TRBD1 | TRBV9 | TGTGCCAGCAGCCTGGGACAGGGGATTGGAAACACCATATATTTT | CASSLGQGIGNTIYF